The clone carrying this T cell receptor (beta chain) was counted between two and nine times. Its cognate antigen is unknown. A second PCR of roughly 7 to 11 cycles used a sample-barcoded 5' primer and a J-beta primer mix. TCRdb recomputed calls from the 5' RACE reads with MiXCR, one row per CDR3 protein. The sample has over 750,000 distinct CDR3 sequences, 20% to 30% seen once; the top ten hold more than 8.5%. The sample belongs to a study of blood T cells in healthy people across ages. Study results and limitations: There were more naive CD4+ cells and higher diversity in long-lived donors than in aged donors.

Germline V gene lookup returns CDR1 MDHEN and CDR2 SYDVKM. The CDR3 totals 13 residues. The V gene lost 6 bases and the J gene lost 4 bases, with 12 bases spanning the gap. A further study also used this sample, focusing on T cells of mothers and their children. That source notes: Mothers yielded over 8.5 million CDR3 reads, children 2.5 million to 3 million each.

The source of this sequence is a boy younger than 18 in good health. The specimen was blood. The chain joins TRBV28 to TRBJ2-5; weak D call: TRBD2 (6 bases). The CDR3 reads CASRDGGRETQYF. In DNA form, the CDR3 reads TGTGCCAGCAGGGATGGGGGGAGAGAGACCCAGTACTTC.